The following is a TCR beta chain sequence with its context. This sample was included in a study of blood T cells in healthy people across ages. Trimming stripped 0 bases from V and 2 bases from J, with 9 bases between. The CDR3 spans 16 residues. Germline values: CDR1 SGHRS, CDR2 YFSETQ. A J-beta primer mix and a sample-barcoded 5' primer were used in a second PCR of about 7 to 12 cycles. TCRdb redid the calling of the 5' RACE reads with MiXCR, one entry per CDR3 protein. The sample lists over 600,000 distinct CDR3 sequences; about 43% were seen once. The rearrangement uses TRBV5-1 and TRBJ2-6; a possible D gene is TRBD2 (6 bases). The specimen sequenced was blood. This TCR was sampled from an elderly man in good health. CDR3 nucleotides: TGCGCCAGCAGCTTGGGGCGGGGAACTGGGGCCAACGTCCTGACTTTC. It encodes CASSLGRGTGANVLTF.